This entry is about one TCR beta chain. The record originates from a study of radiation and T cells in renal cell carcinoma. Specified time point: baseline pretreatment blood. Treatment of the sample: 15 Gy SBRT to primary tumor, nephrectomy 4 weeks later. Sequencing used immunoSEQ multiplex PCR; TCRdb keeps in-frame clones, though not all of them. Of 150,000 or so clones detected, over 75% appear once; the ten largest clones hold around 12%. This sequence originates from a woman between 50 and 59 years old with renal cell carcinoma. This sample comprised blood, obtained from a patient whose treatment included radiotherapy and nephrectomy.

CDR3 sequence reads: CATSRVRGGTNTGELFF. The CDR3 nucleotides read TGTGCCACCAGCAGAGTGAGGGGCGGTACCAACACCGGGGAGCTGTTTTTT. This chain uses TRBV15 with TRBJ2-2; D may correspond to TRBD1 or TRBD2 (5 bases each). This CDR3 is built from 17 residues. Germline CDR1 is LNHNV and CDR2 is YYDKDF (reference sequence). Trimming shortened V by 1 base and J by 2 bases, and 14 bases separated the two germline ends.